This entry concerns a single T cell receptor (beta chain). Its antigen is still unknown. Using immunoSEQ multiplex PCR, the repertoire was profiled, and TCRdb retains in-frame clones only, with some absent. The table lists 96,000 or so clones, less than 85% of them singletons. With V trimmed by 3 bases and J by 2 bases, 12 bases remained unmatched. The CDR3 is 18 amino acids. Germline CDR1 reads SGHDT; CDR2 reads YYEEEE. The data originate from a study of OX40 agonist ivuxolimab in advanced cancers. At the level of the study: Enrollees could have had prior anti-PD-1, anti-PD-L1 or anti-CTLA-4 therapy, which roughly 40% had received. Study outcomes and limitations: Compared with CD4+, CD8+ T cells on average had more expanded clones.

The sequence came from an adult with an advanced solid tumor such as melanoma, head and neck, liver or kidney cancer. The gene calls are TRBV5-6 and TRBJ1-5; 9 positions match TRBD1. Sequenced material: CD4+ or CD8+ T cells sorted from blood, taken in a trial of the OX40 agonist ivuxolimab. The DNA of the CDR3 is TGTGCCAGCAGCTCACCGGGACAGGGCATTAGGGGCAATCAGCCCCAGCATTTT. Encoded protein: CASSSPGQGIRGNQPQHF.